This T cell receptor (beta chain) comes out of a study of cytomegalovirus exposure and HLA in healthy donors. Study-level results: TCR association rates varied by HLA locus in a later analysis, with DRB1 highest and HLA-C lowest.

Use of 60 Vbeta and 13 Jbeta primers characterized the PCR. Some clones are missing from TCRdb's copy, which holds only in-frame ones; the method was immunoSEQ multiplex PCR. This sample carries approximately 89,000 clones, approximately 71% of them seen once, and the ten largest clones take more than 3.5%. To note about this clone: The antigen is not known.

The sequenced material came from PBMCs. The TCR originated in a man aged 25-45 years in good health and CMV-seronegative.

The CDR3 sequence is CASSPTRSGELFF. Written as DNA, the CDR3 is TGTGCCAGCTCACCAACTAGATCCGGGGAGCTGTTTTTT. The J gene is TRBJ2-2, the V gene TRBV18, with a weak D call TRBD2 (5 bases). With 2 bases removed from V and 6 bases from J, the gap between germline ends came to 7 bases. Germline loops: CDR1 KGHSH, CDR2 LQKENI. CDR3 length: 13 amino acids.